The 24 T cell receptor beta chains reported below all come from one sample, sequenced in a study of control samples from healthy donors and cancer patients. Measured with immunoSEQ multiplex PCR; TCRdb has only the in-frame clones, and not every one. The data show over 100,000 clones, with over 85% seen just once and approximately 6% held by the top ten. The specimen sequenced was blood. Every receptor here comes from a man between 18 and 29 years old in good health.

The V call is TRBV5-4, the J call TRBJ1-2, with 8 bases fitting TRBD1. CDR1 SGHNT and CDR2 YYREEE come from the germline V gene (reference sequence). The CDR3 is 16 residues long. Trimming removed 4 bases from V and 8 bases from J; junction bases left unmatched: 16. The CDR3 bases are TGTGCCAGCAGCCCGGAGGGCAGGGGGCCCCTTAGCGGCTACACCTTC. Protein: CASSPEGRGPLSGYTF.

This chain's CDR3 is CASSLAGTGNTIYF. The CDR3 DNA sequence: TGTGCCAGCAGCTTAGCAGGGACTGGAAACACCATATATTTT. The V gene is TRBV11-3, the J gene TRBJ1-3, with D tentatively TRBD1 (5 bases). Germline loops: CDR1 SGHNT, CDR2 YENEEA. The CDR3 is made up of 14 amino acids. Trimming took off 1 base at V and 2 bases at J, with 6 bases between the two ends.

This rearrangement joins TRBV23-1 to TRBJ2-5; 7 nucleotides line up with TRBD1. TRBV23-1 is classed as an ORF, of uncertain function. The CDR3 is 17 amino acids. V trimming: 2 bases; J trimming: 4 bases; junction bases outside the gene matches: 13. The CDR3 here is CASSQLPYRGTLETQYF. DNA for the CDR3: TGCGCCAGCAGTCAACTCCCATACAGGGGCACTTTAGAGACCCAGTACTTC.

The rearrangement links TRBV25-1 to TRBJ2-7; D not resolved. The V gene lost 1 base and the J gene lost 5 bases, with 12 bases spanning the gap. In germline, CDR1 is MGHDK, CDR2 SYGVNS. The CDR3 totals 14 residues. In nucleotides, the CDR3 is TGTGCCAGCAGTGAATCCCTACTACTTAACGAGCAGTACTTC. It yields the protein CASSESLLLNEQYF.

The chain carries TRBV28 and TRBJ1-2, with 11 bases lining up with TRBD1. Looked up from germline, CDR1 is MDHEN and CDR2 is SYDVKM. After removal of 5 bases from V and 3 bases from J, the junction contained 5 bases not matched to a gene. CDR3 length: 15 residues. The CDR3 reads CASSGRDRGDYGYTF. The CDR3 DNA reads TGTGCCAGCAGTGGCCGGGACAGGGGGGACTATGGCTACACCTTC.

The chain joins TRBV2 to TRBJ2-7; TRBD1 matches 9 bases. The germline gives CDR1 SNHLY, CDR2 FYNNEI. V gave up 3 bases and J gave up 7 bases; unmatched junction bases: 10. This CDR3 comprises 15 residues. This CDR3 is CASSDGDREVWEQYF. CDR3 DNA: TGTGCCAGCAGTGATGGGGACAGGGAGGTATGGGAGCAGTACTTC.

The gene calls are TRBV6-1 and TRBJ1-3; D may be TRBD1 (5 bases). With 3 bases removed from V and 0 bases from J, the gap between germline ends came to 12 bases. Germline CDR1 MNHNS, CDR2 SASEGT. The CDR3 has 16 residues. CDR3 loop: CASSDFRDHSGNTIYF. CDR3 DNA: TGTGCCAGCAGTGACTTTAGGGACCACTCTGGAAACACCATATATTTT.

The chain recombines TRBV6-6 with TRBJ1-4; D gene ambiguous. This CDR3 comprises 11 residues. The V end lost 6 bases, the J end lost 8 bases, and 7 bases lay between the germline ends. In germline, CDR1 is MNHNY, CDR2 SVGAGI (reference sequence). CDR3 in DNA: TGTGCCAGCAGAACGTCCGAAAAACTGTTTTTT. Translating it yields CASRTSEKLFF.

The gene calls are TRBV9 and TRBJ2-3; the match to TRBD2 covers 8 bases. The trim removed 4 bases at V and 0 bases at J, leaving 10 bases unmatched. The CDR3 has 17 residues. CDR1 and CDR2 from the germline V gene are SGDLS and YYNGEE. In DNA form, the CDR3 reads TGTGCCAGCAGCCGACGTGCGGGGGGAATTAGCACAGATACGCAGTATTTT. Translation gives CASSRRAGGISTDTQYF.

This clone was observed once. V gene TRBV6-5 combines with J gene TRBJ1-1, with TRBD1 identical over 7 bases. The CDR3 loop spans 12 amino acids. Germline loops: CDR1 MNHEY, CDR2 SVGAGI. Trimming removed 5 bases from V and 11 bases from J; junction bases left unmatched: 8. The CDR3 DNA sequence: TGTGCCAGCAGTCAAAAACAGGGGTCCGCTTTCTTT. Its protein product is CASSQKQGSAFF.

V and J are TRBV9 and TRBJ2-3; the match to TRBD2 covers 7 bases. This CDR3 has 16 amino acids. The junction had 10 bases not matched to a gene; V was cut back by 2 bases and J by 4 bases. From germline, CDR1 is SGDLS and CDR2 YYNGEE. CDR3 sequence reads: CASSVREGAVADTQYF. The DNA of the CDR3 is TGTGCCAGCAGCGTTAGGGAGGGTGCAGTCGCAGATACGCAGTATTTT. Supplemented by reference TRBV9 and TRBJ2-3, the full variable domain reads DSGVTQTPKHLITATGQRVTLRCSPRSGDLSVYWYQQSLDQGLQFLIQYYNGEERAKGNILERFSAQQFPDLHSELNLSSLELGDSALYFCASSVREGAVADTQYFGPGTRLTVL.

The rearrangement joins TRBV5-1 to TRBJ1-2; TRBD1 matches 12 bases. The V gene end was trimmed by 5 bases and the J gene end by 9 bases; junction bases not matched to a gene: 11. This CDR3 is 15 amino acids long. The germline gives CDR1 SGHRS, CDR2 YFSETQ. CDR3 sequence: CASRDVRDRGRSYTF. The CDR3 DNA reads TGCGCCAGCAGAGATGTCCGGGACAGGGGGCGCAGCTACACCTTC.

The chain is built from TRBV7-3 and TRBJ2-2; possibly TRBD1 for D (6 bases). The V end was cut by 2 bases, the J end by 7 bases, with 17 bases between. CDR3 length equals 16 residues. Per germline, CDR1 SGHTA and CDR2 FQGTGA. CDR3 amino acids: CASSLQSTGSGGELFF. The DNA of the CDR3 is TGTGCCAGCAGCTTACAAAGCACAGGGTCGGGCGGGGAGCTGTTTTTT.

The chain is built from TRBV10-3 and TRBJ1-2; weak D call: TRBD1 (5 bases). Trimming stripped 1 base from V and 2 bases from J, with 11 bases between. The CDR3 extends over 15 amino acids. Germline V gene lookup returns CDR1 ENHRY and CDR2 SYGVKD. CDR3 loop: CAISEFGAGNYGYTF. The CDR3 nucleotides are TGTGCCATCAGTGAGTTCGGCGCAGGGAACTATGGCTACACCTTC.

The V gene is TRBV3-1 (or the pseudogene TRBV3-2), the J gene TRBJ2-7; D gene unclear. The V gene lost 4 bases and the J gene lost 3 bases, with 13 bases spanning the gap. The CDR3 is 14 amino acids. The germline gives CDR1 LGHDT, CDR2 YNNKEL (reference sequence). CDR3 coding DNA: TGTGCCAGCAGCCCCATGCTTGGTTTCTACGAGCAGTACTTC. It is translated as CASSPMLGFYEQYF.

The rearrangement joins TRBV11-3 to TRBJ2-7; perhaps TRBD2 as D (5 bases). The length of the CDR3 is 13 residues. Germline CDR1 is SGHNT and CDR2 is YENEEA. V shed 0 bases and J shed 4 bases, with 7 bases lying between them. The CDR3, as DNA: TGTGCCAGCAGCTTAGAACTAGGATACGAGCAGTACTTC. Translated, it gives CASSLELGYEQYF.

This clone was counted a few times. The CDR3 nucleotides read TGTGCCAGCAGTGCTGCCAAGGGGGACTACAATGAGCAGTTCTTC. Residues: CASSAAKGDYNEQFF. The chain links TRBV6-4 to TRBJ2-1; a weak D match, TRBD1 (6 bases). Germline V lookup: CDR1 MRHNA, CDR2 SNTAGT. The germline V and J ends were trimmed by 4 bases and 3 bases, with 13 bases remaining between them. This CDR3 is built from 15 residues.

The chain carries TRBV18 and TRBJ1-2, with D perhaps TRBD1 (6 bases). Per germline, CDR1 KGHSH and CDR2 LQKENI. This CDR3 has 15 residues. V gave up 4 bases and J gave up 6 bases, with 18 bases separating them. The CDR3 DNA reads TGTGCCAGCTCACAGCCGGGGGGCAGACTTGATGGCTACACCTTC. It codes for CASSQPGGRLDGYTF.

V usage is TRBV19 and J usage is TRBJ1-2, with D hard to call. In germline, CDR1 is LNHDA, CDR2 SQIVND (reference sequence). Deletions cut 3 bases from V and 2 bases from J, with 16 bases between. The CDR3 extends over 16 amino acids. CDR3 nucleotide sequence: TGTGCCAGTAGTATCTGGTTTGCGGCCTCAAACTATGGCTACACCTTC. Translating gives CASSIWFAASNYGYTF.

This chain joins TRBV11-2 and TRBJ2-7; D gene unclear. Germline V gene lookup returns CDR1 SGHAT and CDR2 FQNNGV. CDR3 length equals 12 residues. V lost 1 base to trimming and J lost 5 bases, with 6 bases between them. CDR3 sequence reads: CASSLVGDEQYF. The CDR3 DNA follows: TGTGCCAGCAGCTTAGTTGGGGACGAGCAGTACTTC. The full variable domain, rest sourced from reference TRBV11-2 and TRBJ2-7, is EAGVAQSPRYKIIEKRQSVAFWCNPISGHATLYWYQQILGQGPKLLIQFQNNGVVDDSQLPKDRFSAERLKGVDSTLKIQPAKLEDSAVYLCASSLVGDEQYFGPGTRLTVT.

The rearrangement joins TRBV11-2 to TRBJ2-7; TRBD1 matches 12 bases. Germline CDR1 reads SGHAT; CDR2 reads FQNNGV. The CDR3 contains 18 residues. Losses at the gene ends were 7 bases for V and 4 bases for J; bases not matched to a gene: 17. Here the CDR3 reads CASIDRGQGARIGYEQYF. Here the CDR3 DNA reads TGTGCCAGCATCGACCGGGGACAGGGGGCGCGAATCGGGTACGAGCAGTACTTC.

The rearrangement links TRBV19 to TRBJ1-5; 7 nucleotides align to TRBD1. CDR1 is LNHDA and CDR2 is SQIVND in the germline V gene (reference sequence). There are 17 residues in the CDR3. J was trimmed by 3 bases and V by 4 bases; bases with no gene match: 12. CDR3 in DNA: TGTGCCAGTAGTACCCACGCGACAGGGAGTTACAATCAGCCCCAGCATTTT. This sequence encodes CASSTHATGSYNQPQHF. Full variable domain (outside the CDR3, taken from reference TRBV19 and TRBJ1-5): DGGITQSPKYLFRKEGQNVTLSCEQNLNHDAMYWYRQDPGQGLRLIYYSQIVNDFQKGDIAEGYSVSREKKESFPLTVTSAQKNPTAFYLCASSTHATGSYNQPQHFGDGTRLSIL.

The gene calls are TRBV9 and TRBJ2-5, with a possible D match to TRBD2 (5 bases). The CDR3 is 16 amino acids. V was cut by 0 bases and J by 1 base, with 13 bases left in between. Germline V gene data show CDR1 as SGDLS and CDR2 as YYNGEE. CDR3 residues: CASSVGGSFFQETQYF. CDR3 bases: TGTGCCAGCAGCGTAGGAGGGTCTTTCTTCCAAGAGACCCAGTACTTC. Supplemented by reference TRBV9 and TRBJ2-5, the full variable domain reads DSGVTQTPKHLITATGQRVTLRCSPRSGDLSVYWYQQSLDQGLQFLIQYYNGEERAKGNILERFSAQQFPDLHSELNLSSLELGDSALYFCASSVGGSFFQETQYFGPGTRLLVL.

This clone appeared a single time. The CDR3 bases are TGTGCCAGCAGCAACTTAGGGGTCTGGGACAGGGTTTCGGACACTGAAGCTTTCTTT. Its translation: CASSNLGVWDRVSDTEAFF. The rearrangement joins TRBV21-1 to TRBJ1-1; the D call of TRBD1 is as the table states it, not checked on the DNA. TRBV21-1 is a pseudogene locus. This CDR3 has 19 residues.